This T cell receptor (beta chain) was identified during a study of shared clonotypes between healthy human individuals. Study-level information: Each donor had three CD4 naive, three CD4 memory, two CD8 naive and one CD8 memory plate.

Authors' processing steps: Sequence data from immunoSEQ were junction-only and lacked quality scores; consequently, filtering differed. TCRdb's copy holds only in-frame clones and misses some; the assay was immunoSEQ multiplex PCR. That table gives V, J and clone size, and the DNA gave D and trimming. The sample contains about 2 million clones, just under 95% of which appear only once. CD45RO negativity and positive selection for CCR7 defined naive CD8 cells, a population that excluded terminally differentiated effector memory CD45RA+ cells. Sequenced input: naive CD8+ T cells sorted from blood. The TCR comes from a young man in good health.

CDR3 DNA: TGTGCCAGCAGCTCCTTCTACGTCACCGGGGAGCTGTTTTTT. The encoded protein is CASSSFYVTGELFF. This chain uses TRBV7-6 with TRBJ2-2; no reliable D call. Trimming took 4 bases from V and 4 from J, leaving 10 bases between them. This CDR3 spans 14 amino acids. CDR1 is SGHVS and CDR2 is FNYEAQ in the germline V gene.